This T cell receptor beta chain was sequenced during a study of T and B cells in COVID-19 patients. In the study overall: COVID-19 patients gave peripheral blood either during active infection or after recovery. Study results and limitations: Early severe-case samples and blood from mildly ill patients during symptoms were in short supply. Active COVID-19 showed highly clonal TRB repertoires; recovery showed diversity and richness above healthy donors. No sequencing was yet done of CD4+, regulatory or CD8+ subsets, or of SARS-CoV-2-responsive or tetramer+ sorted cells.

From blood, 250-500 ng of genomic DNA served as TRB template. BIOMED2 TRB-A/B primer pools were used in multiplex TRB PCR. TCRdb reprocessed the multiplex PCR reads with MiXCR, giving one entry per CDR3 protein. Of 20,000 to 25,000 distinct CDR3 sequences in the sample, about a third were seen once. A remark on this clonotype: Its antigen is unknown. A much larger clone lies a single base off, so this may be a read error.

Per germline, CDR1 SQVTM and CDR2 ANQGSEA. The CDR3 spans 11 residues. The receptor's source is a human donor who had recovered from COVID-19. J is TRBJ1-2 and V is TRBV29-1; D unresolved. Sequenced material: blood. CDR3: CIVDRGYGYTF. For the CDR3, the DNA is TGCATCGTTGATCGAGGGTATGGCTACACCTTC.